This record covers a single T cell receptor (beta chain). Its antigen is undetermined. The germline V and J ends were trimmed by 0 bases and 3 bases, with 12 bases remaining between them. CDR1 is MNHEY and CDR2 is SVGAGI in the germline V gene. There are 15 residues in the CDR3. This sample was included in a study of CD8+ T cells in alopecia areata. Sequencing relied on a cDNA template that was reverse transcribed from extracted RNA. Some clones are missing from TCRdb's copy, which holds only in-frame ones; the method was immunoSEQ multiplex PCR. This table holds about 180,000 clones, around 49% found once. Study-wide findings and caveats: Scalp clonality and expanded CD8+ clones among the top 100 fell significantly with tofacitinib. Many of the expanded lesional clones endured in scalp and blood while on tofacitinib.

As to treatment: oral pan-JAK inhibitor, 5-10 mg twice daily. The sample was CD8+ T cells sorted from blood, taken at roughly week 52, from a patient treated with tofacitinib. The TCR originated in a human donor with alopecia areata. The chain combines TRBV6-5 with TRBJ2-7; tentative D call: TRBD1 (6 bases). The CDR3, as DNA: TGTGCCAGCAGTTACTCGGGGACACGAGGCTACGAGCAGTACTTC. It specifies CASSYSGTRGYEQYF.